The 30 T cell receptor beta chains listed next were all sequenced from one sample in a study of CD8+ T cells in alopecia areata. After isolation, RNA underwent reverse transcription to generate cDNA as the sequencing template. The repertoire was sequenced with immunoSEQ multiplex PCR; TCRdb's copy has only in-frame clones and lacks some. The sample shows about 180,000 clones, 63% of them seen only once. The specimen comprised CD4+ T cells sorted from blood, sampled at week 0. These receptors originate from a human donor with alopecia areata.

This sequence joins TRBV29-1 and TRBJ2-7; 7 bases are shared with TRBD1. The CDR3 runs to 14 residues. The germline V gene encodes CDR1 SQVTM and CDR2 ANQGSEA. The J segment lost 0 bases and the V segment lost 7 bases, leaving 9 bases of the junction unmatched. CDR3 DNA sequence: TGCAGCGCTACTACAGGGGTGAACTCCTACGAGCAGTACTTC. As protein: CSATTGVNSYEQYF.

The chain links TRBV29-1 to TRBJ1-4; D ambiguous. Germline V CDR1 and CDR2: SQVTM, ANQGSEA. V was shortened by 4 bases and J by 7 bases, with 7 bases between the two germline ends. The length of the CDR3 is 11 residues. CDR3 sequence reads: CSVGQREKLFF. CDR3 DNA: TGCAGCGTTGGGCAGCGTGAAAAACTGTTTTTT.

The V call is TRBV7-8, the J call TRBJ2-3; 7 positions match TRBD2. The V gene end was trimmed by 1 base and the J gene end by 2 bases; junction bases not matched to a gene: 12. The CDR3 runs 18 residues. CDR1 is SGHVS and CDR2 is FQNEAQ in the germline V gene. As DNA, the CDR3 is TGTGCCAGCAGCTTAGGGAGCGGGGCGGGGCACATCACAGATACGCAGTATTTT. Translation: CASSLGSGAGHITDTQYF.

This clone was counted once. This chain connects TRBV12-5 to TRBJ2-7; 7 nucleotides agree with TRBD1. CDR1 and CDR2 from the germline V gene are LGHNT and FRNRAP. This CDR3 region has 14 residues. Trimming cost V 1 base and J 7 bases; bases outside gene matches: 7. For the CDR3, the DNA is TGTGCTAGTGGTTTGGGGCGACAGGGCGGGGAGCAGTACTTC. It yields the protein CASGLGRQGGEQYF.

This clone was counted a few times. V usage is TRBV18 and J usage is TRBJ2-5; no clear D gene. This CDR3 contains 14 residues. Trimming took 3 bases from V and 5 from J, leaving 13 bases between them. CDR1 is KGHSH and CDR2 is LQKENI in the germline V gene. The CDR3 region has the DNA TGTGCCAGCTCACCGCTTAAAGCCAGGGAGACCCAGTACTTC. This translates into CASSPLKARETQYF.

This chain joins TRBV5-1 and TRBJ2-7, with 9 bases aligning to TRBD1. With V trimmed by 4 bases and J by 2 bases, 1 base remained unmatched. Germline V gives CDR1 SGHRS, CDR2 YFSETQ. The CDR3 loop spans 13 amino acids. The CDR3, as DNA: TGCGCCAGCAGCCGGACAGGGGCCTACGAGCAGTACTTC. Translating gives CASSRTGAYEQYF.

V usage is TRBV30 and J usage is TRBJ2-1; possibly TRBD1 or TRBD2 for D (5 bases each). Germline lookup yields CDR1 GTSNPN and CDR2 SVGIG (reference sequence). V was clipped by 7 bases and J by 0 bases, with 16 bases between them. This CDR3 is built from 15 residues. The CDR3 region has the DNA TGTGCCTACAAAGAGGGGCCCAGCTCCTACAATGAGCAGTTCTTC. It yields the protein CAYKEGPSSYNEQFF.

The chain is built from TRBV5-6 and TRBJ1-2, with D maybe TRBD1 (5 bases). The CDR3 extends over 16 amino acids. Germline V lookup: CDR1 SGHDT, CDR2 YYEEEE. Trimming stripped 0 bases from V and 4 bases from J, with 16 bases between. The CDR3 DNA is TGTGCCAGCAGCTTGGCTGATCCGGGGACCCTCTATGGCTACACCTTC. This encodes CASSLADPGTLYGYTF.

A word on this clone: One end of the junction varies from germline; a read error may be responsible. The rearrangement joins TRBV27 to TRBJ1-2; the match to TRBD1 covers 8 bases. This CDR3 has 13 amino acids. CDR1 is MNHEY, CDR2 SMNVEV, per germline (reference sequence). The DNA for the CDR3 is TGTGCCAGCAGTCCGGGACAGGTCTATGGCCACACCTTC. This sequence encodes CASSPGQVYGHTF.

The chain is built from TRBV29-1 and TRBJ1-1; weak D call: TRBD1 (5 bases). V was cut by 0 bases and J by 1 base, with 12 bases left in between. The germline V gene encodes CDR1 SQVTM and CDR2 ANQGSEA. The CDR3 sequence is 15 residues long. The CDR3 region has the DNA TGCAGCGTTGAAGATTGGGGCAAGCGGAACACTGAAGCTTTCTTT. This translates into CSVEDWGKRNTEAFF.

This clone was counted between two and nine times. The chain joins TRBV5-1 to TRBJ1-1; D gene unclear. The CDR3 has 12 amino acids. Trimming took off 4 bases at V and 6 bases at J, with 10 bases between the two ends. CDR1 and CDR2 (germline): SGHRS, YFSETQ. The CDR3 DNA is TGCGCCAGCAGCCCCAACCGCGCTGAAGCTTTCTTT. Its protein is CASSPNRAEAFF.

The chain recombines TRBV29-1 with TRBJ2-3, with D perhaps TRBD1 or TRBD2 (5 bases each). In germline, CDR1 is SQVTM, CDR2 ANQGSEA. V dropped 5 bases and J dropped 4 bases, with 19 bases sitting between them. The CDR3 runs 15 residues. In DNA form, the CDR3 reads TGCAGCGTTATACCGGGACCTAAGGATGCAGATACGCAGTATTTT. Translating gives CSVIPGPKDADTQYF.

In this sample, this clone turned up a few times. V usage is TRBV4-1 and J usage is TRBJ2-4; D possibly corresponds to TRBD1 (6 bases). With 1 base removed from V and 9 bases from J, the gap between germline ends came to 13 bases. Germline V CDR1 and CDR2: MGHRA, YSYEKL. The CDR3 totals 14 residues. CDR3 DNA sequence: TGCGCCAGCAGCCAAGCTAGTACAGGGTCCATTCAGTACTTC. This encodes CASSQASTGSIQYF.

A few counts support this clone. The CDR3 DNA sequence: TGTGCCAGCTCACCGGAGAATTCACCCCTCCACTTT. Protein: CASSPENSPLHF. This chain connects TRBV18 to TRBJ1-6; D ambiguous. Trimming removed 3 bases at V and 7 bases at J, with 4 bases between. Germline CDR1 and CDR2: KGHSH and LQKENI. The CDR3 has 12 amino acids.

The chain combines TRBV7-2 with TRBJ2-7; D possibly corresponds to TRBD1 (6 bases). The CDR3 is 17 amino acids. Germline-derived CDR1 and CDR2 are SGHTA and FQGNSA. Between the trimmed V and J ends, which lost 7 bases and 1 base, there was a span of 23 bases. This chain's CDR3 is CASTQDRTWTGSYEQYF. The CDR3 DNA follows: TGTGCCAGCACCCAAGACAGGACCTGGACGGGATCCTACGAGCAGTACTTC. Full variable domain (missing parts from reference TRBV7-2 and TRBJ2-7): GAGVSQSPSNKVTEKGKDVELRCDPISGHTALYWYRQSLGQGLEFLIYFQGNSAPDKSGLPSDRFSAERTGGSVSTLTIQRTQQEDSAVYLCASTQDRTWTGSYEQYFGPGTRLTVT.

The chain combines TRBV30 with TRBJ2-7, with D possibly matching TRBD1 (5 bases). The germline V gene encodes CDR1 GTSNPN and CDR2 SVGIG (reference sequence). There are 13 residues in the CDR3. The germline V and J ends were trimmed by 2 bases and 4 bases, with 12 bases remaining between them. The CDR3 loop is CAWSSDKTYEQYF. The DNA for the CDR3 is TGTGCCTGGAGTTCGGACAAGACGTACGAGCAGTACTTC.

Concerning this clone: Other DNA sequences in the sample encode the same CDR3. The V and J genes are TRBV5-1 and TRBJ1-1; a possible D gene is TRBD1 (5 bases). The CDR3 contains 14 residues. The V and J ends lost 4 bases and 1 base respectively, with 11 bases between them. From germline, CDR1 is SGHRS and CDR2 YFSETQ. This chain's CDR3 is CASSPGTTNTEAFF. For the CDR3, the DNA is TGCGCCAGCAGCCCCGGGACTACGAACACTGAAGCTTTCTTT. Drawing the rest from reference TRBV5-1 and TRBJ1-1, the complete variable domain is KAGVTQTPRYLIKTRGQQVTLSCSPISGHRSVSWYQQTPGQGLQFLFEYFSETQRNKGNFPGRFSGRQFSNSRSEMNVSTLELGDSALYLCASSPGTTNTEAFFGQGTRLTVV.

The gene calls are TRBV15 and TRBJ2-1, with D maybe TRBD1 (6 bases). V dropped 5 bases and J dropped 4 bases, with 9 bases sitting between them. The CDR3 loop spans 13 amino acids. CDR1 is LNHNV, CDR2 YYDKDF, per germline (reference sequence). CDR3 loop: CATSWTAYNEQFF. The CDR3 nucleotides read TGTGCCACCAGCTGGACAGCTTACAATGAGCAGTTCTTC.

This chain uses TRBV4-3 with TRBJ1-2; the D gene is possibly TRBD1 (5 bases). Germline lookup yields CDR1 LGHNA and CDR2 YSLEER. The V end lost 0 bases, the J end lost 6 bases, and 17 bases lay between the germline ends. This CDR3 has 16 residues. CDR3 DNA sequence: TGCGCCAGCAGCCAAGAAGGGCCCTCGGGGGGAAATGGCTACACCTTC. As protein: CASSQEGPSGGNGYTF.

The V call is TRBV7-2, the J call TRBJ2-6; 9 nucleotides match TRBD1. V was pared by 5 bases and J by 3 bases, with 11 bases of the junction left unmatched. Germline assignment: CDR1 SGHTA and CDR2 FQGNSA. CDR3 size: 18 residues. CDR3 in DNA: TGTGCCAGCAGCCAAAATACAGGACAGGGGAGTGGGGCCAACGTCCTGACTTTC. Translation: CASSQNTGQGSGANVLTF.

This clone appeared a few times. The V gene is TRBV28, the J gene TRBJ2-7; no clear D. Germline V gives CDR1 MDHEN, CDR2 SYDVKM. The V and J ends lost 6 bases and 4 bases respectively, with 10 bases between them. The CDR3 totals 12 residues. The CDR3 DNA is TGTGCCAGCAGCCTTCTCGGGTACGAGCAGTACTTC. Residues: CASSLLGYEQYF.

The chain has TRBV5-1 and TRBJ2-3; TRBD2 matches 8 bases. V dropped 1 base and J dropped 2; count of bases not matched to a gene: 6. CDR3 length: 16 residues. The V gene's germline CDR1 is SGHRS and CDR2 YFSETQ. The CDR3 DNA sequence: TGCGCCAGCAGCTTGTATCTAGCGGGTTCCACAGATACGCAGTATTTT. Its translation: CASSLYLAGSTDTQYF.

The rearrangement uses TRBV18 and TRBJ1-1, with TRBD1 identical over 7 bases. CDR1 and CDR2 from the germline V gene are KGHSH and LQKENI. This CDR3 contains 15 residues. Unmatched junction bases numbered 7, after V lost 3 bases and J lost 3 bases. DNA for the CDR3: TGTGCCAGCTCACCTATGACAGGGTCGGACACTGAAGCTTTCTTT. Protein sequence: CASSPMTGSDTEAFF.

The chain carries TRBV7-9 and TRBJ1-1; D uncertain. This CDR3 region has 14 residues. Per germline, CDR1 SEHNR and CDR2 FQNEAQ (reference sequence). The germline V and J ends were trimmed by 0 bases and 0 bases, with 5 bases remaining between them. This chain's CDR3 is CASSLASMNTEAFF. Written as DNA, the CDR3 is TGTGCCAGCAGCTTAGCCTCGATGAACACTGAAGCTTTCTTT.

V gene TRBV6-4 combines with J gene TRBJ1-2; a weak D match, TRBD1 (5 bases). CDR1 and CDR2 from the germline V gene are MRHNA and SNTAGT. Trimming took 8 bases from V and 3 from J, leaving 13 bases between them. The CDR3 runs 13 residues. CDR3 residues: CASGLGAYYGYTF. CDR3 DNA: TGTGCCAGCGGCCTTGGGGCGTACTATGGCTACACCTTC.

The rearrangement links TRBV30 to TRBJ1-4; perhaps TRBD1 as D (6 bases). Germline CDR1 GTSNPN, CDR2 SVGIG (reference sequence). Trimming cost V 4 bases and J 8 bases, with 17 bases left between them. CDR3 length: 14 residues. The CDR3 DNA is TGTGCCTGGACCGGACAGTCTCAGGGAGAAAAACTGTTTTTT. Its protein product is CAWTGQSQGEKLFF.

This rearrangement joins TRBV9 to TRBJ1-6; D remains unclear. The germline gives CDR1 SGDLS, CDR2 YYNGEE. With 0 bases removed from V and 6 bases from J, the gap between germline ends came to 10 bases. The CDR3 is 15 residues long. CDR3 protein: CASSVGDLGNSPLHF. CDR3 sequence (DNA): TGTGCCAGCAGCGTAGGAGATCTGGGTAATTCACCCCTCCACTTT. The whole variable domain, remainder taken from reference TRBV9 and TRBJ1-6, is DSGVTQTPKHLITATGQRVTLRCSPRSGDLSVYWYQQSLDQGLQFLIQYYNGEERAKGNILERFSAQQFPDLHSELNLSSLELGDSALYFCASSVGDLGNSPLHFGNGTRLTVT.

The J gene is TRBJ2-6, the V gene TRBV7-3; D gene ambiguous. The length of the CDR3 is 15 residues. The germline V gene has CDR1 SGHTA and CDR2 FQGTGA. V was clipped by 5 bases and J by 2 bases, with 10 bases between them. Here the CDR3 DNA reads TGTGCCAGCAGCCCCGGTCTCACTGGGGCCAACGTCCTGACTTTC. Amino acid sequence: CASSPGLTGANVLTF.

This chain links TRBV10-3 with TRBJ1-4; D is perhaps TRBD1 (6 bases). Between the trimmed V and J ends, which lost 3 bases and 8 bases, there was a span of 13 bases. CDR3 length: 14 residues. The V gene's germline CDR1 is ENHRY and CDR2 SYGVKD. This CDR3 is CAISESGAREKLFF. The CDR3 DNA reads as TGTGCCATCAGTGAATCAGGGGCACGGGAAAAACTGTTTTTT.

This chain joins TRBV29-1 and TRBJ1-6; tentatively, D is TRBD1 (6 bases). Trimming removed 4 bases at V and 11 bases at J, with 15 bases between. The CDR3 covers 13 residues. Germline CDR1 is SQVTM and CDR2 is ANQGSEA. The CDR3 here is CSVADRSNTPLHF. CDR3 sequence (DNA): TGCAGCGTTGCTGACAGGTCTAACACACCCCTCCACTTT.